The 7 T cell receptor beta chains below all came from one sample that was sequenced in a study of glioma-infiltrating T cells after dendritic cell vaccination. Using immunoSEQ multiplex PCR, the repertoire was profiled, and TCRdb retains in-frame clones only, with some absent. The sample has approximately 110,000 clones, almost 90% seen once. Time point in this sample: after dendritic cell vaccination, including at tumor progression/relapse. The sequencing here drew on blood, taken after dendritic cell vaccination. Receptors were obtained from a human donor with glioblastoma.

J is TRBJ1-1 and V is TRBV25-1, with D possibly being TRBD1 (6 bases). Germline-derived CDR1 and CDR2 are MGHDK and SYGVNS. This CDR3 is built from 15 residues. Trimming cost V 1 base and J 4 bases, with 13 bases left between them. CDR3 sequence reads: CASSESGVGSTEAFF. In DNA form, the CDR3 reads TGTGCCAGCAGTGAATCAGGGGTAGGGTCCACTGAAGCTTTCTTT.

The CDR3 is CASSLSGDGQVFF. DNA for the CDR3: TGCGCCAGCAGCTTGAGCGGGGACGGACAAGTTTTCTTT. The chain carries TRBV5-1 and TRBJ1-1, with D perhaps matching TRBD1 (5 bases). The CDR3 has 13 amino acids. V was cut by 1 base and J by 13 bases, with 17 bases left in between. Germline CDR1 and CDR2: SGHRS and YFSETQ.

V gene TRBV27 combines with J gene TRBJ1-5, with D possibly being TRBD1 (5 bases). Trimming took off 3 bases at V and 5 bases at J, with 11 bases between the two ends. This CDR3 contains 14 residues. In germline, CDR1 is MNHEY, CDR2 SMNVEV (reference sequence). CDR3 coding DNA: TGTGCCAGCAGTTTCAGAACAGGAGATCAGCCCCAGCATTTT. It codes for CASSFRTGDQPQHF.

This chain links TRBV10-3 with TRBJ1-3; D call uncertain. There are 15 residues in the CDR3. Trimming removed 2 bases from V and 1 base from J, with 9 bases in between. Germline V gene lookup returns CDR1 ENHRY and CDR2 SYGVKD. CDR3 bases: TGTGCCATCAGTGAGCGGGTTCCTTCTGGAAACACCATATATTTT. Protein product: CAISERVPSGNTIYF.

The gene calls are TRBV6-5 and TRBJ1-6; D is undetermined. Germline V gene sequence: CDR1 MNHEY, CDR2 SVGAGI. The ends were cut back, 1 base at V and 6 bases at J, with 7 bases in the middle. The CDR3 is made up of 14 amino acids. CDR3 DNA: TGTGCCAGCAGTTACTTGGGAGCTAATTCACCCCTCCACTTT. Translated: CASSYLGANSPLHF.

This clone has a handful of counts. This chain's CDR3 is CASGGGDNNYGYTF. The CDR3 bases are TGTGCCAGCGGTGGAGGGGACAATAACTATGGCTACACCTTC. The chain is built from TRBV6-1 and TRBJ1-2, with D possibly being TRBD1 (6 bases). Germline V gene lookup returns CDR1 MNHNS and CDR2 SASEGT. CDR3 size: 14 residues. V was shortened by 8 bases and J by 1 base, with 14 bases between the two germline ends.

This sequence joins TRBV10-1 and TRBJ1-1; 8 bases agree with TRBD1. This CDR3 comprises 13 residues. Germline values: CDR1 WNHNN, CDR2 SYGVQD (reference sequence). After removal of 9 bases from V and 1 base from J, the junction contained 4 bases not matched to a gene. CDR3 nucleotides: TGCGCCAGTCGACAGGGGCCGAACACTGAAGCTTTCTTT. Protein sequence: CASRQGPNTEAFF.